A single sample gave rise to the 30 T cell receptor beta chains below, sequenced in a study of CD8 T cells in ankylosing spondylitis. Findings and limits, study-wide: Eight highly homologous variants formed a TCR beta motif that appeared characteristic of ankylosing spondylitis blood.

Antigens of these TCRs are unknown. TCRdb re-analysed the 5' RACE reads in MiXCR, keeping a single row per CDR3 protein. This sample carries about 440,000 distinct CDR3 sequences, 15% to 20% of them seen once, and the ten largest clones take approximately 1%. Sequencing was done on a sample of blood, either unsorted or a sorted T cell fraction (not recorded which). The receptors here all came from a male donor with ankylosing spondylitis.

The chain has TRBV5-1 and TRBJ1-1; 10 bases match TRBD1. V trimming: 6 bases; J trimming: 4 bases; junction bases outside the gene matches: 9. This CDR3 contains 15 residues. CDR1 and CDR2 (germline): SGHRS, YFSETQ. CDR3 DNA sequence: TGCGCCAGCAACCCGGGACAGGGGACAAGCACTGAAGCTTTCTTT. Residues: CASNPGQGTSTEAFF.

The V gene is TRBV28, the J gene TRBJ1-4; D perhaps matches TRBD1 (6 bases). Germline lookup yields CDR1 MDHEN and CDR2 SYDVKM. This CDR3 is built from 12 residues. V lost 10 bases and J lost 5, with 11 bases in between. This CDR3 reads CATQGTNEKLFF. In DNA form, the CDR3 reads TGTGCCACACAGGGAACCAATGAAAAACTGTTTTTT.

This clonotype has a handful of counts. The chain combines TRBV6-2 or TRBV6-3 with TRBJ2-1; TRBD2 agrees at 7 bases. The germline gives CDR1 MNHEY, CDR2 SVGEGT. Germline trimming cut 0 bases from V and 9 bases from J; bases unmatched to any gene: 5. The CDR3 is made up of 14 amino acids. The CDR3 loop is CASSYSGLVGEQFF. In nucleotides, the CDR3 is TGTGCCAGCAGTTACTCTGGACTAGTGGGTGAGCAGTTCTTC.

The sample holds a few counts of this clonotype. The chain links TRBV18 to TRBJ1-1; D is unclear. The CDR3 has 14 residues. Germline V gene data show CDR1 as KGHSH and CDR2 as LQKENI. The V and J ends lost 5 bases and 0 bases respectively, with 10 bases between them. The CDR3: CASSREVVNTEAFF. The DNA for the CDR3 is TGTGCCAGCTCAAGGGAAGTGGTGAACACTGAAGCTTTCTTT.

The chain uses TRBV11-2 and TRBJ2-1; D is ambiguous. The CDR3 covers 17 residues. V lost 1 base, J lost 0 bases, and 13 bases lay in between. Germline CDR1 is SGHAT and CDR2 is FQNNGV. DNA of the CDR3: TGTGCCAGCAGCTTAGGAGGTCCACTGCCCTCCTACAATGAGCAGTTCTTC. Its translation: CASSLGGPLPSYNEQFF.

The V and J genes are TRBV5-1 and TRBJ2-6, with 10 bases matching TRBD1. Germline assignment: CDR1 SGHRS and CDR2 YFSETQ. With V trimmed by 4 bases and J by 2 bases, 3 bases remained unmatched. This CDR3 spans 16 amino acids. The CDR3 DNA is TGCGCCAGCAGCGATGGGACAGGGGCTGGGGCCAACGTCCTGACTTTC. It yields the protein CASSDGTGAGANVLTF.

This clonotype was counted a few times. This chain links TRBV5-1 with TRBJ2-1, with 7 nucleotides matching TRBD2. This CDR3 comprises 16 residues. The germline V gene encodes CDR1 SGHRS and CDR2 YFSETQ. Germline trimming cut 0 bases from V and 1 base from J; bases unmatched to any gene: 4. As DNA, the CDR3 is TGCGCCAGCAGCTTGGACGGCGGGAGATCCTACAATGAGCAGTTCTTC. Protein product: CASSLDGGRSYNEQFF.

The CDR3, as DNA: TGTGCCAGCACCCGACCGACAAAGGGTTTCACTGAAGCTTTCTTT. Protein sequence: CASTRPTKGFTEAFF. The rearrangement joins TRBV28 to TRBJ1-1; no firm D call. Germline loops: CDR1 MDHEN, CDR2 SYDVKM. Trimming shortened V by 7 bases and J by 4 bases, and 19 bases separated the two germline ends. CDR3 length equals 15 residues.

The chain employs TRBV20-1 and TRBJ1-2, with a weak D call TRBD1 (5 bases). This CDR3 comprises 13 residues. With 5 bases removed from V and 4 bases from J, the gap between germline ends came to 14 bases. The germline V gene encodes CDR1 DFQATT and CDR2 SNEGSKA (reference sequence). The CDR3 nucleotides are TGCAGTGCTGGGCAGGGAGTCGGCTATGGCTACACCTTC. Translation gives CSAGQGVGYGYTF.

This clonotype was seen more than once but under ten times. The chain has TRBV7-9 and TRBJ1-6; 9 bases agree with TRBD1. V lost 2 bases, J lost 10 bases, and 9 bases stayed unmatched. The CDR3 contains 16 residues. Germline V gives CDR1 SEHNR, CDR2 FQNEAQ (reference sequence). The chain's CDR3 is CASSLIGTGKRSPLHF. Here the CDR3 DNA reads TGTGCCAGCAGCTTAATCGGGACAGGGAAGAGGTCACCCCTCCACTTT. Combining the CDR3 with reference TRBV7-9 and TRBJ1-6 gives the whole variable domain DTGVSQNPRHKITKRGQNVTFRCDPISEHNRLYWYRQTLGQGPEFLTYFQNEAQLEKSRLLSDRFSAERPKGSFSTLEIQRTEQGDSAMYLCASSLIGTGKRSPLHFGNGTRLTVT.

V usage is TRBV6-1 and J usage is TRBJ2-3, with no clear D. CDR1 is MNHNS, CDR2 SASEGT, per germline. The CDR3 has 15 residues. The V end lost 3 bases, the J end lost 8 bases, and 18 bases lay between the germline ends. The CDR3 region has the DNA TGTGCCAGCAGTGATGGCCTACCTCTTTGGCTTACGCAGTATTTT. Its translation is CASSDGLPLWLTQYF.

The chain recombines TRBV7-3 with TRBJ2-1; D is uncertain. The V gene's germline CDR1 is SGHTA and CDR2 FQGTGA. The CDR3 is 14 amino acids. Trimming shortened V by 5 bases and J by 5 bases, and 13 bases separated the two germline ends. The CDR3, as DNA: TGTGCCAGCAGCCCCCCCGGTTCCAACAATGAGCAGTTCTTC. Encoded protein: CASSPPGSNNEQFF.

Many counts were recorded for this clonotype. The rearrangement links TRBV27 to TRBJ2-5, with TRBD2 as a possible D gene (5 bases). Germline V CDR1 and CDR2: MNHEY, SMNVEV (reference sequence). The CDR3 has 14 residues. V was shortened by 3 bases and J by 2 bases, with 10 bases between the two germline ends. This CDR3 reads CASSLFGLQETQYF. The CDR3, as DNA: TGTGCCAGCAGTTTGTTCGGACTGCAAGAGACCCAGTACTTC.

V and J are TRBV29-1 and TRBJ1-5, with a weak D call TRBD1 (6 bases). Germline assignment: CDR1 SQVTM and CDR2 ANQGSEA. The V and J ends lost 6 bases and 1 base respectively, with 7 bases between them. This CDR3 spans 12 amino acids. CDR3 region: CSVGQSNQPQHF. The CDR3 DNA is TGCAGCGTCGGACAGAGCAATCAGCCCCAGCATTTT.

This clonotype was counted only a few times. An end of the junction differs from the germline gene, which may be a read error. V usage is TRBV3-1 and J usage is TRBJ1-2; 10 bases line up with TRBD1. This CDR3 is 13 amino acids long. Germline CDR1 is LGHDT and CDR2 is YNNKEL (reference sequence). In nucleotides, the CDR3 is TGTGCCAGCAGCCAAGCGACCGGGACAGGGGTAGTCTTC. This translates into CASSQATGTGVVF. The variable domain in full, with the rest retrieved from reference TRBV3-1 and TRBJ1-2, is DTAVSQTPKYLVTQMGNDKSIKCEQNLGHDTMYWYKQDSKKFLKIMFSYNNKELIINETVPNRFSPKSPDKAHLNLHINSLELGDSAVYFCASSQATGTGVVFGSGTRLTVV.

At least ten counts were recorded for this clonotype. The chain recombines TRBV7-3 with TRBJ1-1; a weak D match, TRBD1 (6 bases). Germline V gives CDR1 SGHTA, CDR2 FQGTGA. The length of the CDR3 is 15 residues. V was trimmed by 5 bases and J by 1 base, leaving 14 bases between them. This CDR3 is CASSLKGGPNTEAFF. The CDR3 DNA is TGTGCCAGCAGCCTAAAGGGGGGGCCGAACACTGAAGCTTTCTTT.

The rearrangement uses TRBV10-3 and TRBJ1-5, with 7 bases lining up with TRBD1. The CDR3 sequence is 16 residues long. Germline loops: CDR1 ENHRY, CDR2 SYGVKD. V lost 3 bases and J lost 2; bases outside the gene matches: 7. DNA for the CDR3: TGTGCCATCAGTGATGGTAAAACAGGGGGCAATCAGCCCCAGCATTTT. Amino acids: CAISDGKTGGNQPQHF.

This rearrangement joins TRBV7-3 to TRBJ2-2; 7 nucleotides align to TRBD2. This CDR3 has 15 amino acids. Germline assignment: CDR1 SGHTA and CDR2 FQGTGA. V gave up 5 bases and J gave up 5 bases; unmatched junction bases: 8. CDR3 nucleotide sequence: TGTGCCAGCAGCGTCGAGGGAGCGGGGACCGGGGAGCTGTTTTTT. It yields the protein CASSVEGAGTGELFF. The variable domain in full, with the rest retrieved from reference TRBV7-3 and TRBJ2-2, is GAGVSQTPSNKVTEKGKYVELRCDPISGHTALYWYRQSLGQGPEFLIYFQGTGAADDSGLPNDRFFAVRPEGSVSTLKIQRTERGDSAVYLCASSVEGAGTGELFFGEGSRLTVL.

There are a few counts of this clonotype. The CDR3 loop reads CASSSDRGEDTQYF. Here the CDR3 DNA reads TGTGCCAGCAGCAGCGACAGGGGGGAAGATACGCAGTATTTT. The V gene is TRBV7-9, the J gene TRBJ2-3, with 9 bases that match TRBD1. After removal of 5 bases from V and 5 bases from J, the junction contained 5 bases not matched to a gene. CDR1 SEHNR and CDR2 FQNEAQ come from the germline V gene (reference sequence). This CDR3 comprises 14 residues.

This clonotype was seen only once. The gene calls are TRBV7-9 and TRBJ1-4, with D possibly matching TRBD1 (6 bases). Germline loops: CDR1 SEHNR, CDR2 FQNEAQ (reference sequence). The CDR3 extends over 14 amino acids. V was trimmed by 6 bases and J by 3 bases, leaving 11 bases between them. CDR3 amino acids: CASSTGSANEKLFF. For the CDR3, the DNA is TGTGCCAGCAGTACAGGGTCCGCTAATGAAAAACTGTTTTTT.

This clonotype came up a few times. The rearrangement uses TRBV10-3 and TRBJ2-2, with no clear D. CDR1 ENHRY and CDR2 SYGVKD come from the germline V gene. The ends were cut back, 2 bases at V and 1 base at J, with 5 bases in the middle. This CDR3 comprises 14 residues. The CDR3 DNA reads as TGTGCCATCAGTGAGCCAGGGAACACCGGGGAGCTGTTTTTT. Residues: CAISEPGNTGELFF.

This clonotype came up many times. The V and J genes are TRBV6-2 or TRBV6-3 and TRBJ1-5; possibly TRBD1 for D (5 bases). V was clipped by 6 bases and J by 2 bases, with 17 bases between them. The CDR3 has 16 amino acids. Germline CDR1 reads MNHEY; CDR2 reads SVGEGT. The CDR3 DNA reads as TGTGCCAGCAGACACCGCTTGGGGCAGGGCAATCAGCCCCAGCATTTT. Protein product: CASRHRLGQGNQPQHF.

This clonotype was seen ten or more times. The V call is TRBV29-1, the J call TRBJ2-1; D may match TRBD1 or TRBD2 (5 bases each). The V end lost 6 bases, the J end lost 6 bases, and 12 bases lay between the germline ends. CDR3 length: 12 residues. Per the germline V gene, CDR1 is SQVTM and CDR2 is ANQGSEA. In DNA form, the CDR3 reads TGCAGCGTGGCAGGGACCACCAATGAGCAGTTCTTC. Protein product: CSVAGTTNEQFF.

This chain connects TRBV28 to TRBJ2-1; possible D gene TRBD2, 6 bases. V lost 6 bases and J lost 0, with 12 bases in between. The CDR3 contains 15 residues. Germline loops: CDR1 MDHEN, CDR2 SYDVKM. The CDR3 is CASRTAGSSYNEQFF. As DNA, the CDR3 is TGTGCCAGCAGAACAGCGGGCAGCTCCTACAATGAGCAGTTCTTC. Variable domain in full (rest from reference TRBV28 and TRBJ2-1): DVKVTQSSRYLVKRTGEKVFLECVQDMDHENMFWYRQDPGLGLRLIYFSYDVKMKEKGDIPEGYSVSREKKERFSLILESASTNQTSMYLCASRTAGSSYNEQFFGPGTRLTVL.

At least ten counts were recorded for this clonotype. The J gene is TRBJ2-1, the V gene TRBV12-3 or TRBV12-4; D may be TRBD1 (5 bases). The CDR3 has 14 residues. Trimming stripped 6 bases from V and 9 bases from J, with 18 bases between. CDR3 amino acids: CASSPIGQGGEQFF. CDR3 DNA: TGTGCCAGCAGCCCCATTGGGCAGGGCGGTGAGCAGTTCTTC.

The V gene is TRBV28, the J gene TRBJ2-1; no firm D call. Looked up from germline, CDR1 is MDHEN and CDR2 is SYDVKM. This CDR3 has 15 residues. Between the trimmed V and J ends, which lost 2 bases and 5 bases, there was a span of 13 bases. CDR3 in amino acids: CASSLPPPPNNEQFF. CDR3 sequence (DNA): TGTGCCAGCAGTTTACCCCCCCCTCCTAACAATGAGCAGTTCTTC.

CDR3 in amino acids: CASSLGASGGADTQYF. The CDR3 bases are TGCGCCAGCAGCTTGGGGGCTAGCGGGGGTGCAGATACGCAGTATTTT. The genes are TRBV5-1 and TRBJ2-3; 10 nucleotides align to TRBD2. V trimming: 0 bases; J trimming: 4 bases; junction bases outside the gene matches: 5. The CDR3 length is 16 residues. Germline CDR1 is SGHRS and CDR2 is YFSETQ.

The chain links TRBV4-2 to TRBJ1-2; D gene unclear. CDR3 length: 17 residues. The V end lost 3 bases, the J end lost 0 bases, and 17 bases lay between the germline ends. CDR1 and CDR2 from the germline V gene are LGHNA and YNFKEQ. In DNA form, the CDR3 reads TGTGCCAGCAGCCACCTAGAGGGCGGTAAAGCTAACTATGGCTACACCTTC. This gives the protein CASSHLEGGKANYGYTF.

The chain recombines TRBV9 with TRBJ2-7; tentatively, D is TRBD2 (5 bases). V was pared by 0 bases and J by 2 bases, with 12 bases between. The V gene's germline CDR1 is SGDLS and CDR2 YYNGEE. This CDR3 region has 15 residues. CDR3 DNA sequence: TGTGCCAGCAGCGTAGGAGGAGGCCTACCCTACGAGCAGTACTTC. Translation: CASSVGGGLPYEQYF.

CDR3 in DNA: TGTGCCAGCAGCCCCCAAGGCCACCAGGGTAGGAGTAACTATGGCTACACCTTC. Encoded protein: CASSPQGHQGRSNYGYTF. The chain uses TRBV11-1 and TRBJ1-2; weak D call: TRBD1 (5 bases). Deletions cut 5 bases from V and 1 base from J, with 23 bases between. The CDR3 covers 18 residues. Germline V gene lookup returns CDR1 SGHAT and CDR2 FQDESV (reference sequence).